This T cell receptor (beta chain) appears in the sequencing data of a study of blood T cell repertoires in COVID-19. The overall study: The study drew acute and convalescent COVID-19 samples from the United States, Italy and Spain.

V lost 2 bases and J lost 2; bases outside the gene matches: 16. The CDR3 has 21 amino acids. CDR1 LNHNV and CDR2 YYDKDF come from the germline V gene (reference sequence). Clones were sequenced by immunoSEQ multiplex PCR, and TCRdb holds only the in-frame ones, with some missing. The table includes approximately 31,000 clones, about 85% detected once. The sequenced sample consisted of peripheral blood. The source is a woman aged 60-75 years with active COVID-19. The chain links TRBV15 to TRBJ2-1; 12 positions agree with TRBD2. The CDR3 sequence: CATSRPALASGRALAYNEQFF. In DNA form, the CDR3 reads TGTGCCACCAGCAGACCTGCCCTGGCTAGCGGGAGGGCCTTGGCCTACAATGAGCAGTTCTTC.